A selection of T cell receptor beta chains follows, all from one sample in a study of patients and donors after allogeneic stem cell transplantation. TCRdb analysed the RT-PCR reads with MiXCR anew, one entry per CDR3 protein. The table shows over 400,000 distinct CDR3 sequences, with under 20% occurring only once. The sequencing input was blood, either unsorted or a sorted T cell fraction (not recorded which). All receptors come from a human donor who was either an allogeneic HSCT recipient or a stem cell or donor lymphocyte infusion donor (not recorded which). It is not recorded whose cells these are; they may come from a transplant donor. Each CDR3 is given with its conserved first and last residue. D genes are given only for firm matches. Part of the rows lack a size; the others show once, few, many or a class for expanded clones.

few	TRBD1	TRBV7-3	TRBJ1-6	CASSLRQGANSPLHF	TGTGCCAGCAGCCTGAGACAGGGGGCTAATTCACCCCTCCACTTT
few	.	TRBV20-1	TRBJ2-7	CSAPVGASYEQYF	TGCAGTGCTCCCGTCGGGGCTTCCTACGAGCAGTACTTC
few	.	TRBV30	TRBJ1-1	CAWSVGGSEAFF	TGTGCCTGGAGTGTGGGAGGGTCCGAAGCTTTCTTT
few	.	TRBV7-9	TRBJ1-2	CASSPGDPSYGYTF	TGTGCCAGCAGCCCGGGTGACCCCAGCTATGGCTACACCTTC
few	.	TRBV7-9	TRBJ1-1	CASSLAAVVSTEAFF	TGTGCCAGCAGCTTAGCGGCGGTCGTGAGCACTGAAGCTTTCTTT
.	TRBD2	TRBV3-1	TRBJ2-7	CASSQVTSGRMNEQYF	TGTGCCAGCAGCCAAGTAACCAGCGGGAGGATGAACGAGCAGTACTTC
.	.	TRBV20-1	TRBJ1-5	CSARDSRGNQPQHF	TGCAGTGCTAGAGATAGCAGGGGCAATCAGCCCCAGCATTTT
many	TRBD1	TRBV12-3/TRBV12-4	TRBJ2-1	CASSPRQGSNEQFF	TGTGCCAGCAGTCCGCGACAGGGATCGAATGAGCAGTTCTTC
few	.	TRBV19	TRBJ2-3	CASTTYWGLNTDTQYF	TGTGCCAGTACCACCTATTGGGGGTTAAACACAGATACGCAGTATTTT
many	TRBD1	TRBV12-3/TRBV12-4	TRBJ1-5	CASTTQGGSNQPQHF	TGTGCCAGCACCACACAGGGGGGAAGCAATCAGCCCCAGCATTTT
.	.	TRBV27	TRBJ2-7	CASSPRGSGRLFYEQYF	TGTGCCAGCAGCCCAAGGGGTTCGGGACGTTTATTCTACGAGCAGTACTTC
.	.	TRBV19	TRBJ1-1	CASSIPRRMGTEAFF	TGTGCCAGTAGTATCCCCCGGAGGATGGGGACTGAAGCTTTCTTT
.	TRBD1	TRBV6-2/TRBV6-3	TRBJ1-4	CASWDTGGALGEKLFF	TGTGCCAGTTGGGACACAGGGGGCGCGCTGGGTGAAAAACTGTTTTTT
.	.	TRBV3-1	TRBJ2-7	CASSQERVVNEQYF	TGTGCCAGCAGCCAAGAGAGGGTAGTGAACGAGCAGTACTTC
many	TRBD2	TRBV4-2	TRBJ2-1	CASSQYGGRSDEQFF	TGTGCCAGCAGCCAATACGGCGGGAGGAGCGATGAGCAGTTCTTC
many	.	TRBV4-1	TRBJ2-3	CASSQDLGSMDTQYF	TGCGCCAGCAGCCAAGATCTCGGGAGTATGGATACGCAGTATTTT
.	.	TRBV11-2	TRBJ1-6	CASSPRSNNSPLHF	TGTGCCAGCAGCCCCCGGAGTAATAATTCACCCCTCCACTTT
few	TRBD2	TRBV5-1	TRBJ2-3	CASSPPGLAGSDTQYF	TGCGCCAGCAGCCCACCGGGACTAGCGGGATCAGATACGCAGTATTTT
many	.	TRBV12-3/TRBV12-4	TRBJ2-5	CASSLRGHIEETQYF	TGTGCCAGCAGTTTGCGGGGACATATAGAAGAGACCCAGTACTTC
.	.	TRBV7-3	TRBJ2-1	CASTKTETAYNEQFF	TGTGCCAGCACGAAGACCGAAACCGCGTACAATGAGCAGTTCTTC
.	TRBD1	TRBV12-5	TRBJ1-2	CASAGQGIYGYTF	TGTGCTAGTGCCGGACAGGGAATCTATGGCTACACCTTC
.	.	TRBV5-1	TRBJ2-6	CASTPSGANVLTF	TGCGCCAGCACTCCCTCTGGGGCCAACGTCCTGACTTTC
.	TRBD2	TRBV12-3/TRBV12-4	TRBJ2-7	CASSRKGTSGSGEQYF	TGTGCCAGCAGCCGAAAAGGGACTAGCGGGAGCGGAGAGCAGTACTTC
.	TRBD1	TRBV20-1	TRBJ2-1	CSANPQGASFNEQFF	TGCAGTGCCAATCCACAGGGGGCTTCTTTCAATGAGCAGTTCTTC
few	TRBD1	TRBV6-5	TRBJ1-2	CASSYLDRGSYGYTF	TGTGCCAGCAGTTACTTGGACAGGGGGAGCTATGGCTACACCTTC
many	.	TRBV5-1	TRBJ1-1	CASSSTGTAYTEAFF	TGCGCCAGCAGCTCGACCGGGACGGCTTACACTGAAGCTTTCTTT
.	.	TRBV24-1	TRBJ2-7	CATSDSYYEQYF	TGTGCCACCAGTGACTCCTACTACGAGCAGTACTTC
few	.	TRBV30	TRBJ2-2	CAWSVRPNTGELFF	TGTGCCTGGAGTGTACGCCCGAACACCGGGGAGCTGTTTTTT
.	TRBD2	TRBV11-2	TRBJ2-3	CASSPPGLAGGPFPDTQYF	TGTGCCAGCAGCCCCCCGGGACTAGCGGGGGGTCCCTTCCCGGATACGCAGTATTTT
few	.	TRBV28	TRBJ2-3	CASAKRSTDTQYF	TGTGCCAGCGCCAAGCGAAGCACAGATACGCAGTATTTT
few	.	TRBV4-3	TRBJ2-7	CASSQSSKGRAYEQYF	TGCGCCAGCAGCCAGTCTTCTAAGGGCAGAGCCTACGAGCAGTACTTC
.	.	TRBV2	TRBJ2-3	CASRGSPTDTQYF	TGTGCCAGCAGAGGGTCGCCCACAGATACGCAGTATTTT
few	.	TRBV20-1	TRBJ1-6	CSATDRINSPLHF	TGCAGTGCTACGGACAGAATTAATTCACCCCTCCACTTT
many	.	TRBV27	TRBJ2-1	CASVKRVSSYNEQFF	TGTGCCAGCGTTAAACGGGTGTCCTCCTACAATGAGCAGTTCTTC
.	.	TRBV12-3/TRBV12-4	TRBJ1-5	CASSFYGGNQPQHF	TGTGCCAGCAGTTTTTACGGGGGAAATCAGCCCCAGCATTTT
.	.	TRBV20-1	TRBJ2-5	CSARDLRTIETQYF	TGCAGTGCTAGAGATTTAAGGACAATCGAGACCCAGTACTTC
.	TRBD1	TRBV6-1	TRBJ2-4	CASSRAGTGQNIQYF	TGTGCCAGCAGTCGCGCCGGGACAGGGCAAAACATTCAGTACTTC
many	.	TRBV21-1	TRBJ2-2	CASSKWRQKHPTGELFF	TGTGCCAGCAGCAAATGGAGACAGAAACACCCCACCGGGGAGCTGTTTTTT
.	.	TRBV15	TRBJ2-7	CATSEIGTASYEQYF	TGTGCCACCAGCGAAATAGGGACTGCCTCCTACGAGCAGTACTTC
few	.	TRBV7-9	TRBJ2-7	CASSLDRVSYEQYF	TGTGCCAGCAGCTTAGACAGGGTTTCCTACGAGCAGTACTTC
many	.	TRBV11-2	TRBJ1-6	CASSFKGGNSPLHF	TGTGCCAGCAGCTTTAAGGGGGGCAATTCACCCCTCCACTTT
few	TRBD2	TRBV11-1	TRBJ2-3	CASSPILPSGAGDTQYF	TGTGCCAGCAGCCCGATTCTACCCAGCGGGGCCGGGGATACGCAGTATTTT
.	.	TRBV2	TRBJ2-1	CASSPRLGQFF	TGTGCCAGCAGCCCTCGGCTGGGGCAGTTCTTC
many	TRBD2	TRBV5-1	TRBJ2-3	CASSLAQRGRARIDTQYF	TGCGCCAGCAGCTTGGCCCAAAGAGGGAGGGCCAGGATAGATACGCAGTATTTT
.	TRBD1	TRBV10-3	TRBJ2-1	CATQGTGGNEQFF	TGTGCCACGCAGGGGACAGGAGGGAATGAGCAGTTCTTC
.	.	TRBV28	TRBJ1-6	CASSTPQGTNSPLHF	TGTGCCAGCAGTACACCGCAGGGGACGAATTCACCCCTCCACTTT
many	.	TRBV6-1	TRBJ2-2	CASGGERDTGELFF	TGTGCCAGTGGAGGAGAAAGGGACACCGGGGAGCTGTTTTTT
few	TRBD2	TRBV4-2	TRBJ2-3	CASSQDPPGGSDTQYF	TGTGCCAGCAGCCAAGATCCCCCGGGGGGGTCAGATACGCAGTATTTT
.	.	TRBV20-1	TRBJ1-2	CSARPLGPGHYGYTF	TGCAGTGCTAGGCCATTGGGACCCGGACACTATGGCTACACCTTC
few	TRBD1	TRBV7-2	TRBJ2-1	CASSSGQPYNEQFF	TGTGCCAGCAGCTCGGGACAGCCATACAATGAGCAGTTCTTC
few	TRBD1	TRBV20-1	TRBJ2-7	CSAPLGRTGLYEQYF	TGCAGTGCTCCCCTGGGGAGGACAGGGCTTTACGAGCAGTACTTC
many	.	TRBV7-9	TRBJ2-7	CASSLQGATYEQYF	TGTGCCAGCAGCTTACAAGGGGCCACCTACGAGCAGTACTTC
few	.	TRBV20-1	TRBJ2-1	CSARPLSSSSYNEQFF	TGCAGTGCTAGGCCCCTTAGCTCCAGCTCCTACAATGAGCAGTTCTTC
few	.	TRBV7-6	TRBJ2-3	CASSPLATAPDTQYF	TGTGCCAGCAGCCCACTCGCGACAGCCCCAGATACGCAGTATTTT
few	.	TRBV2	TRBJ1-3	CASSEVGNTIYF	TGTGCCAGCAGTGAGGTCGGAAACACCATATATTTT